This passage covers 2 T cell receptor beta chains from one sample sequenced in a study of T-cell memory formation after mild COVID-19. TCRdb re-analysed the 5' RACE reads in MiXCR, keeping a single row per CDR3 protein. This table has some 290,000 distinct CDR3 sequences, about 17% appearing once. The sequencing input was PBMCs or a T cell subset sorted from them (not recorded which). These receptors were obtained from a young man who had mild COVID-19 (a few samples of this study predate the infection). Cell type and time point are not known.

This clonotype was counted between two and nine times. The chain recombines TRBV5-1 with TRBJ2-7, with D possibly being TRBD1 (6 bases). The length of the CDR3 is 13 residues. V was shortened by 4 bases and J by 6 bases, with 14 bases between the two germline ends. CDR1 is SGHRS, CDR2 YFSETQ, per germline. This CDR3 is CASSPEMTGEQYF. The CDR3, as DNA: TGCGCCAGCAGCCCTGAGATGACAGGCGAGCAGTACTTC.

The rearrangement uses TRBV11-2 and TRBJ2-7; 7 nucleotides match TRBD1. V shed 5 bases, J shed 3 bases, and the junction held 7 bases outside the gene matches. Germline CDR1 SGHAT, CDR2 FQNNGV. The CDR3 is 14 amino acids. The CDR3 protein is CASSARDSNYEQYF. The CDR3, as DNA: TGTGCCAGCAGCGCCCGGGACAGCAACTACGAGCAGTACTTC.